This TCR beta chain is drawn from a study of T cells in Graves' hyperthyroidism and ophthalmopathy. Using RNA transcripts as the source, TCR beta CDR3 regions were amplified. When the TCR CDR3 underwent first-round RT-PCR, the HTBI primer set was used. In TCRdb, the multiplex PCR reads were re-called with MiXCR into one record per CDR3 protein. The sample lists 350,000 to 400,000 distinct CDR3 sequences; under 20% were seen once. This clonotype turned up a few times. Germline lookup yields CDR1 SGDLS and CDR2 YYNGEE. CDR3 length: 14 residues. Deletions cut 0 bases from V and 6 bases from J, with 12 bases between. Newly diagnosed hyperthyroidism patients aged 18 to 65 years had disease lasting under 2 months.

The chain couples TRBV9 to TRBJ1-2; D remains unclear. The clonotype originates from a woman younger than 35 with Graves' hyperthyroidism. The sequencing input was blood. The CDR3 DNA reads as TGTGCCAGCAGCGTAGCTTCTGCAGACGATGGCTACACCTTC. It yields the protein CASSVASADDGYTF.